Listed below are T cell receptor beta chains from one sample, sequenced in a study of OX40 agonist ivuxolimab in advanced cancers. Clones were read by immunoSEQ multiplex PCR, and TCRdb kept only the in-frame ones, dropping some. The sample shows roughly 140,000 clones, 94% of them seen only once. Sequencing was performed on CD4+ or CD8+ T cells sorted from blood, taken in a trial of the OX40 agonist ivuxolimab. The origin of the receptors is an adult with an advanced solid tumor such as melanoma, head and neck, liver or kidney cancer. Each CDR3 is given with its conserved first and last residue. Each record gives: J gene, V gene, clone size, D gene, CDR3 DNA, CDR3 protein. D genes are given only for firm matches. The size field is filled for only some rows; it gives once, few, many or a size class.

>TRBJ1-5|TRBV7-2|-|-
TGTGCCAGCAGCTTGACATCTAGCAATCAGCCCCAGCATTTT
CASSLTSSNQPQHF
>TRBJ2-7|TRBV7-2|-|-
TGTGCCAGCAGCCCCGCCGCAAACATGAACGAGCAGTACTTC
CASSPAANMNEQYF
>TRBJ2-1|TRBV9|-|-
TGTGCCAGCAGCGTAGAGGCGCGGGAATACTACCGAGGGGAGCAGTTCTTC
CASSVEAREYYRGEQFF
>TRBJ2-7|TRBV10-1|-|-
TGCGCCAGCAGTTCTCCCAGCTGCGAGCAGTACTTC
CASSSPSCEQYF
>TRBJ2-7|TRBV5-1|-|TRBD2
TGCGCCAGCAGCCTGGGACTAGCGGGGGGCCGATTCTACGAGCAGTACTTC
CASSLGLAGGRFYEQYF
>TRBJ1-1|TRBV28|-|-
TGTGCCAGCAGTTCCCGACGGATGAACACTGAAGCTTTCTTT
CASSSRRMNTEAFF
>TRBJ2-7|TRBV4-3|-|-
TGCGCCAGCAGCCAAGCTTACTCCTACGAGCAGTACTTC
CASSQAYSYEQYF
>TRBJ2-1|TRBV18|-|TRBD2
TGTGCCAGCTCACCCCTAGCGGGAGTGTCCAATGAGCAGTTCTTC
CASSPLAGVSNEQFF
>TRBJ2-4|TRBV7-2|-|TRBD1
TGTGCCAGCAGCTTAGTGGGGGGACAGGGGTGGCAAAACATTCAGTACTTC
CASSLVGGQGWQNIQYF
>TRBJ2-1|TRBV11-1|-|-
TGTGCCAGCAGCTTCAACAGACTAGACGGTGAGCAGTTCTTC
CASSFNRLDGEQFF
>TRBJ2-3|TRBV6-1|-|TRBD1
TGTGCCAGCAGTGATTTTGGGACAGGGGGGACAGATACGCAGTATTTT
CASSDFGTGGTDTQYF
>TRBJ1-1|TRBV18|-|-
TGTGCCAGCTCAGGAATGGGGGGTCGGGACACTGAAGCTTTCTTT
CASSGMGGRDTEAFF
>TRBJ1-2|TRBV6-6|few|TRBD1
TGTGCCGGGGGACAGGGGGCCGTTAATGGCTACACCTTC
CAGGQGAVNGYTF
>TRBJ2-6|TRBV2|-|-
TGTGCCAGCAGTGAAGCGCTTCGGTGGCAGGGCAACCCTCTCTCTGGGGCCAACGTCCTGACTTTC
CASSEALRWQGNPLSGANVLTF
>TRBJ2-1|TRBV27|-|TRBD1
TGTGCCAGCAGTCCAAACCCCGGGACAGGGGCGCAGAGCTCCTACAATGAGCAGTTCTTC
CASSPNPGTGAQSSYNEQFF
>TRBJ2-1|TRBV7-2|-|-
TGTGCCAGCAGCCCTCTCAGGGAAGTCAATGAGCAGTTCTTC
CASSPLREVNEQFF
>TRBJ2-5|TRBV14|-|-
TGTGCCAGCAGCCCCTACTCGGAGACCCAGTACTTC
CASSPYSETQYF
>TRBJ2-2|TRBV10-1|-|-
TGCGCCAGCAGTGAGTCGACCGGGGGCCGAACCGGGGAGCTGTTTTTT
CASSESTGGRTGELFF
>TRBJ2-1|TRBV7-2|-|-
TGTGCCAGCAGCTGGGGGTGGGGTAGGAATGAGCAGTTCTTC
CASSWGWGRNEQFF
>TRBJ1-2|TRBV6-5|-|-
TGTGCCAGCAGTTACCTACCCCGTGGCGGCTATGGCTACACCTTC
CASSYLPRGGYGYTF
>TRBJ2-5|TRBV7-8|-|-
TGTGCCAGCAGCCCCTCAACAGGGGAGACCCAGTACTTC
CASSPSTGETQYF
>TRBJ1-1|TRBV30|-|-
TGTGCCTCCCTCAGGGCCGTGGGCACTGAAGCTTTCTTT
CASLRAVGTEAFF
>TRBJ2-6|TRBV10-3|-|-
TGTGCCATCACGGGGGATGGGGCCAACGTCCTGACTTTC
CAITGDGANVLTF
>TRBJ2-5|TRBV19|once|TRBD1
TGTGCCAGTACGACAGGGGTTAGAGAGACCCAGTACTTC
CASTTGVRETQYF
>TRBJ2-1|TRBV19|-|TRBD1
TGTGCCAGTAGTATGAGGCCAGGGGGCTTCGGGAATGAGCAGTTCTTC
CASSMRPGGFGNEQFF
>TRBJ1-2|TRBV5-1|once|-
TGCGCCAGCAGCCCGCAGACAGGCGTTAACTATGGCTACACCTTC
CASSPQTGVNYGYTF
>TRBJ1-4|TRBV7-9|-|-
TGTGCCAGCAGGGTACAGCAGGATGAAAAACTGTTTTTT
CASRVQQDEKLFF
>TRBJ1-1|TRBV18|once|-
TGTGCCAGCTCACCATATATCCCTGGGAACACTGAAGCTTTCTTT
CASSPYIPGNTEAFF
>TRBJ2-5|TRBV7-9|-|TRBD2
TGTGCCAGCAGCCCAGGGCGACTAGCGGATCAAGAGACCCAGTACTTC
CASSPGRLADQETQYF